This T cell receptor beta chain was retrieved from a study of vaccination and CD4 T cells after COVID-19. Treatment given: roughly ten-day PBMC culture with coronavirus spike peptide pools or control peptides (ViraFEST assay). IL-2 (about 10 IU/ml) and peptide pools (about 9 ug/ml) were added to cultures of under 2.5 million PBMCs per well. Notes on this clonotype: Its cognate antigen is unknown.

The Oncomine TCR Beta short-read assay sequenced DNA from cultured CD4+ T cells. MiXCR, run by TCRdb on the PCR reads, gives a single entry per CDR3 protein. The repertoire holds 13,000 or so distinct CDR3 sequences, with around 61% as singletons. This CDR3 spans 13 amino acids. The germline gives CDR1 MNHEY, CDR2 SVGEGT. The germline V and J ends were trimmed by 5 bases and 8 bases, with 15 bases remaining between them. Material for sequencing was CD4+ T cells from blood, cultured in vitro. This chain uses TRBV6-2 or TRBV6-3 with TRBJ1-2; D is unresolved. This TCR came from a human donor who had recovered from COVID-19. The CDR3: CASSRSPPFGYTF. For the CDR3, the DNA is TGTGCCAGCAGTCGATCCCCCCCTTTCGGCTACACCTTC.